One sample yielded the 31 T cell receptor beta chains listed below, sequenced in a study of radiotherapy plus CTLA-4 blockade in lung cancer. Only in-frame clones appear in the TCRdb table, and some are missing; sequencing was by immunoSEQ multiplex PCR. This table has tens of thousands of clones, roughly 59% appearing once. Sequencing was performed on peripheral blood, taken from a patient treated with radiotherapy plus ipilimumab. Source of these receptors: a human donor with non-small cell lung cancer who had a partial response to radiotherapy plus ipilimumab.

This clone appeared once. The gene calls are TRBV2 and TRBJ2-7; 9 bases are a match to TRBD1. Trimming removed 9 bases from V and 10 bases from J; junction bases left unmatched: 10. Germline CDR1 SNHLY, CDR2 FYNNEI. CDR3 length: 12 amino acids. This CDR3 reads CASSPDRGVQYF. CDR3 DNA sequence: TGTGCCAGTTCGCCGGACAGGGGAGTCCAGTACTTC.

The V gene is TRBV7-8, the J gene TRBJ2-3; no reliable D call. This CDR3 spans 13 amino acids. Germline V gene sequence: CDR1 SGHVS, CDR2 FQNEAQ. V gave up 3 bases and J gave up 6 bases, with 10 bases separating them. The CDR3 bases are TGTGCCAGCAGCTTGAATGCGCGGGATACGCAGTATTTT. This sequence encodes CASSLNARDTQYF.

This clone occurred a few times. V is TRBV30 and J is TRBJ2-5; D remains ambiguous. The V gene's germline CDR1 is GTSNPN and CDR2 SVGIG (reference sequence). Between the trimmed V and J ends, which lost 0 bases and 6 bases, there was a span of 5 bases. The CDR3 covers 11 residues. The DNA of the CDR3 is TGTGCCTGGAGTGTCAGGAAGACCCAGTACTTC. It yields the protein CAWSVRKTQYF.

The gene calls are TRBV9 and TRBJ2-5; TRBD1 matches 9 bases. The V segment lost 2 bases and the J segment 5 bases; nucleotides outside the gene matches: 7. The CDR3 totals 15 residues. CDR1 and CDR2 from the germline V gene are SGDLS and YYNGEE. Here the CDR3 reads CASSVGTGTGETQYF. The CDR3 DNA follows: TGTGCCAGCAGCGTGGGGACAGGGACAGGGGAGACCCAGTACTTC. The entire variable domain, with the rest obtained from reference TRBV9 and TRBJ2-5, is as follows: DSGVTQTPKHLITATGQRVTLRCSPRSGDLSVYWYQQSLDQGLQFLIQYYNGEERAKGNILERFSAQQFPDLHSELNLSSLELGDSALYFCASSVGTGTGETQYFGPGTRLLVL.

The genes are TRBV5-6 and TRBJ2-7, with TRBD2 as a possible D gene (5 bases). This CDR3 is built from 14 residues. Trimming took off 0 bases at V and 3 bases at J, with 10 bases between the two ends. CDR1 SGHDT and CDR2 YYEEEE come from the germline V gene. The DNA for the CDR3 is TGTGCCAGCAGCTTGGGGTCCGGGGACTACGAGCAGTACTTC. This translates into CASSLGSGDYEQYF. Supplemented by reference TRBV5-6 and TRBJ2-7, the full variable domain reads DAGVTQSPTHLIKTRGQQVTLRCSPKSGHDTVSWYQQALGQGPQFIFQYYEEEERQRGNFPDRFSGHQFPNYSSELNVNALLLGDSALYLCASSLGSGDYEQYFGPGTRLTVT.

On this clone: This sample also contains other DNA sequences that code for the same CDR3. The chain uses TRBV7-2 and TRBJ2-5, with D possibly TRBD2 on 7 matching bases. V dropped 3 bases and J dropped 4 bases, with 15 bases sitting between them. The CDR3 length is 15 residues. Looked up from germline, CDR1 is SGHTA and CDR2 is FQGNSA. This CDR3 reads CASSLLRGAGETQYF. CDR3 in DNA: TGTGCCAGCAGCTTGCTTCGGGGGGCAGGAGAGACCCAGTACTTC.

This clone is medium-sized (0.01 to 0.1%) in the sample. This chain connects TRBV6-1 to TRBJ2-1, with TRBD1 matching 8 bases. J gave up 5 bases and V 10 bases, and 10 bases lay outside the gene matches. Germline-derived CDR1 and CDR2 are MNHNS and SASEGT. There are 14 residues in the CDR3. CDR3 DNA: TGTGCCACCTTGGGGACAGGAGGAAACAATGAGCAGTTCTTC. Translating gives CATLGTGGNNEQFF.

The gene calls are TRBV14 and TRBJ2-3; 8 bases agree with TRBD1. In germline, CDR1 is SGHDN, CDR2 FVKESK. The CDR3 is made up of 17 amino acids. V dropped 5 bases and J dropped 0; count of bases not matched to a gene: 10. DNA for the CDR3: TGTGCCAGCAGCGAGGTGCAGGGGGCCACGAGCACAGATACGCAGTATTTT. It yields the protein CASSEVQGATSTDTQYF.

This chain uses TRBV29-1 with TRBJ1-2, with 10 bases fitting TRBD1. J was trimmed by 4 bases and V by 4 bases; bases with no gene match: 3. The CDR3 contains 13 residues. CDR1 and CDR2 from the germline V gene are SQVTM and ANQGSEA. As DNA, the CDR3 is TGCAGCGTTGGGGACAGGGGACTCTATGGCTACACCTTC. This translates into CSVGDRGLYGYTF.

The chain recombines TRBV30 with TRBJ1-2; D is undetermined. V shed 4 bases and J shed 4 bases, with 7 bases lying between them. The CDR3 is 11 residues long. Germline assignment: CDR1 GTSNPN and CDR2 SVGIG (reference sequence). The DNA of the CDR3 is TGTGCCTGGACGTCGGGCTATGGCTACACCTTC. Protein: CAWTSGYGYTF.

The rearrangement links TRBV9 to TRBJ2-5; 7 bases map to TRBD1. The J call may not be correct, given that the DNA end is closer to TRBJ2-7. The CDR3 runs to 14 residues. Germline CDR1 and CDR2: SGDLS and YYNGEE. CDR3 sequence reads: CASSVGRQGNEQYF. The CDR3 coding sequence is TGTGCCAGCAGCGTAGGTAGACAGGGAAACGAGCAGTACTTC.

The rearrangement joins TRBV10-3 to TRBJ2-1; D gene uncertain. The CDR3 extends over 14 amino acids. Germline values: CDR1 ENHRY, CDR2 SYGVKD. V lost 8 bases and J lost 0, with 11 bases in between. CDR3 region: CAISPAVSYNEQFF. The CDR3 DNA follows: TGTGCCATCTCTCCCGCGGTCTCCTACAATGAGCAGTTCTTC.

The chain employs TRBV5-1 and TRBJ2-7, with 10 positions matching TRBD2. Germline V gene lookup returns CDR1 SGHRS and CDR2 YFSETQ. J lost 1 base, V lost 4 bases, and 5 bases had no gene match. The CDR3 has 15 residues. This CDR3 is CASSPRTSGSYEQYF. The CDR3 coding sequence is TGCGCCAGCAGCCCACGGACTAGCGGATCCTACGAGCAGTACTTC.

This chain uses TRBV4-1 with TRBJ1-6, with D uncertain. Germline V lookup: CDR1 MGHRA, CDR2 YSYEKL. The V gene lost 0 bases and the J gene lost 9 bases, with 12 bases spanning the gap. This CDR3 has 15 residues. CDR3 sequence reads: CASSQDPLGSSPLHF. Written as DNA, the CDR3 is TGCGCCAGCAGCCAAGATCCCTTGGGGAGTTCACCCCTCCACTTT.

This clone has just one count. The chain joins TRBV30 to TRBJ1-6, with 10 nucleotides matching TRBD1. In germline, CDR1 is GTSNPN, CDR2 SVGIG (reference sequence). The V segment lost 2 bases and the J segment 8 bases; nucleotides outside the gene matches: 3. This CDR3 comprises 14 residues. The CDR3 region is CAWSFGTGDSPLHF. The CDR3 nucleotides are TGTGCCTGGAGTTTCGGGACAGGGGATTCACCCCTCCACTTT.

There are a few counts of this clone. The chain couples TRBV7-9 to TRBJ2-5, with TRBD1 identical over 11 bases. Trimming at V came to 5 bases and at J to 5 bases, leaving 7 bases not matched to a gene. In germline, CDR1 is SEHNR, CDR2 FQNEAQ (reference sequence). The CDR3 consists of 15 residues. The DNA for the CDR3 is TGTGCCAGCAGCCCCCCGGGACAGGGGGTTGAGACCCAGTACTTC. This encodes CASSPPGQGVETQYF.

V gene TRBV28 combines with J gene TRBJ2-7; 10 positions match TRBD2. The germline CDR1 and CDR2 sequences are MDHEN and SYDVKM. The CDR3 covers 14 residues. V was pared by 4 bases and J by 3 bases, with 3 bases of the junction left unmatched. CDR3 nucleotide sequence: TGTGCCAGCAGTTGGGGACTAGCGCTCTACGAGCAGTACTTC. Its protein is CASSWGLALYEQYF.

The CDR3 DNA follows: TGTGCCAGCAGCTTTACGCCGGAGGAGATGAACACTGAAGCTTTCTTT. Translated: CASSFTPEEMNTEAFF. The rearrangement joins TRBV11-2 to TRBJ1-1; D remains unclear. The V and J ends lost 3 bases and 0 bases respectively, with 14 bases between them. Germline-derived CDR1 and CDR2 are SGHAT and FQNNGV. This CDR3 is 16 amino acids long.

The rearrangement uses TRBV6-6 and TRBJ1-4; 10 bases fit TRBD1. CDR3 length: 15 residues. CDR1 and CDR2 (germline): MNHNY, SVGAGI (reference sequence). Germline trimming cut 6 bases from V and 8 bases from J; bases unmatched to any gene: 9. CDR3 residues: CASSSRQGAREKLFF. CDR3 DNA sequence: TGTGCCAGCAGCTCCCGACAGGGGGCGAGGGAAAAACTGTTTTTT.

This clone was counted only a few times. J is TRBJ2-3 and V is TRBV6-5; the D gene is possibly TRBD2 (5 bases). The CDR3 has 12 amino acids. Germline V CDR1 and CDR2: MNHEY, SVGAGI. V lost 4 bases, J lost 5 bases, and 7 bases lay in between. The CDR3 loop is CASSFEGDTQYF. The CDR3 DNA is TGTGCCAGCAGTTTTGAGGGAGATACGCAGTATTTT.

V gene TRBV19 combines with J gene TRBJ1-1; weak D call: TRBD1 (5 bases). This CDR3 has 14 amino acids. Germline CDR1 LNHDA, CDR2 SQIVND (reference sequence). The ends were cut back, 7 bases at V and 3 bases at J, with 15 bases in the middle. The CDR3: CASTPLGADTEAFF. The CDR3 nucleotides are TGTGCCAGTACCCCTTTAGGGGCGGACACTGAAGCTTTCTTT.

This clone was seen only a few times. The gene calls are TRBV10-3 and TRBJ1-1; D call uncertain. Trimming removed 11 bases from V and 4 bases from J, with 17 bases in between. CDR3 length equals 13 residues. CDR1 and CDR2 (germline): ENHRY, SYGVKD. CDR3 in amino acids: CAVTRPGSTEAFF. CDR3 coding DNA: TGTGCCGTCACCCGGCCGGGAAGCACTGAAGCTTTCTTT.

The rearrangement links TRBV30 to TRBJ2-3, with D perhaps TRBD1 (5 bases). CDR1 is GTSNPN, CDR2 SVGIG, per germline (reference sequence). The CDR3 consists of 16 residues. V was cut by 0 bases and J by 6 bases, with 19 bases left in between. The CDR3 sequence is CAWSVKGHPLYDTQYF. DNA of the CDR3: TGTGCCTGGAGTGTAAAAGGACATCCATTATATGATACGCAGTATTTT.

CDR3 nucleotides: TGTGCCAGCAGTTACTCGAATGGGGGGTCCTACGAGCAGTACTTC. This codes for CASSYSNGGSYEQYF. The V call is TRBV6-5, the J call TRBJ2-5; TRBD2 is a possible D gene (6 bases). TRBJ2-7 explains the end of the DNA better; the J call may be wrong. The CDR3 runs 15 residues. Germline values: CDR1 MNHEY, CDR2 SVGAGI.

This clone was counted ten times or more. The rearrangement joins TRBV19 to TRBJ2-3, with TRBD1 as a possible D gene (5 bases). V lost 4 bases, J lost 3 bases, and 14 bases lay in between. Germline CDR1 LNHDA, CDR2 SQIVND (reference sequence). The CDR3 loop spans 15 amino acids. CDR3 loop: CASSTGLGVTDTQYF. DNA of the CDR3: TGTGCCAGTAGTACAGGGTTGGGTGTTACAGATACGCAGTATTTT.

The chain is built from TRBV6-6 and TRBJ1-4; D is unresolved. The CDR3 has 11 amino acids. V lost 11 bases and J 8 bases, leaving 12 bases between the germline ends. Germline loops: CDR1 MNHNY, CDR2 SVGAGI (reference sequence). As DNA, the CDR3 is TGTGCCCACCGCCAGGCCGAAAAACTGTTTTTT. This encodes CAHRQAEKLFF.

The gene calls are TRBV7-2 and TRBJ1-1; 9 bases match TRBD1. The V gene's germline CDR1 is SGHTA and CDR2 FQGNSA. The CDR3 spans 13 residues. Trimming removed 4 bases from V and 8 bases from J; junction bases left unmatched: 5. The CDR3 region has the DNA TGTGCCAGCAGCTCGACAGGGGGGGACGAAGCTTTCTTT. It is translated as CASSSTGGDEAFF.

CDR3 region: CASSDRGAVYNEQFF. In DNA, the CDR3 is TGTGCCAGCAGTGACAGGGGGGCGGTCTACAATGAGCAGTTCTTC. The chain recombines TRBV2 with TRBJ2-1, with a possible D match to TRBD1 (7 bases). This CDR3 comprises 15 residues. Trimming pared 3 bases from V and 3 bases from J, leaving 12 bases between. The V gene's germline CDR1 is SNHLY and CDR2 FYNNEI.

This chain uses TRBV7-6 with TRBJ2-6; TRBD1 matches 8 bases. The V gene end was trimmed by 0 bases and the J gene end by 0 bases; junction bases not matched to a gene: 10. The CDR3 length is 20 residues. Germline CDR1 is SGHVS and CDR2 is FNYEAQ. This chain's CDR3 is CASSLAWRDRTHSGANVLTF. As DNA, the CDR3 is TGTGCCAGCAGCTTAGCGTGGCGGGACAGGACCCACTCTGGGGCCAACGTCCTGACTTTC.

This chain joins TRBV30 and TRBJ2-2; TRBD2 might be the D (6 bases). CDR3 length: 14 residues. Germline CDR1 GTSNPN, CDR2 SVGIG (reference sequence). V lost 5 bases, J lost 5 bases, and 15 bases lay in between. The CDR3 nucleotides read TGTGCCTGGGCCCCCGGAGCGGGTACCGGGGAGCTGTTTTTT. Its translation: CAWAPGAGTGELFF.

The chain employs TRBV11-2 and TRBJ1-2; the match to TRBD1 covers 10 bases. Germline CDR1 SGHAT, CDR2 FQNNGV. The CDR3 has 16 amino acids. Trimming removed 5 bases from V and 5 bases from J; junction bases left unmatched: 11. CDR3 region: CASSRNRWDRGYGYTF. CDR3 nucleotide sequence: TGTGCCAGCAGCCGGAATCGATGGGACAGGGGATATGGCTACACCTTC.